This TCR beta chain was recovered during a study of cytomegalovirus exposure and HLA in healthy donors. General observations from the study: For presence/absence analyses, sequencing depth was assumed to be roughly uniform across donors. It was likely that a cluster of highly shared sequence variants was a sequencing artifact.

This PCR relied on a set of 60 Vbeta primers and 13 Jbeta primers. Clones were sequenced by immunoSEQ multiplex PCR, and TCRdb holds only the in-frame ones, with some missing. The repertoire consists of approximately 100,000 clones, with 85% occurring once and the leading ten covering around 7.4%. Turning to this clone: The target antigen is unknown.

This TCR derives from a man aged 35 to 55 in good health and CMV-seropositive. Sequences were obtained from PBMCs.

CDR3 bases: TGTGCCAGCACCTCGCGCGGAGCCTACAATGAGCAGTTCTTC. Protein sequence: CASTSRGAYNEQFF. V and J are TRBV28 and TRBJ2-1; the D is unclear. With 7 bases removed from V and 2 bases from J, the gap between germline ends came to 12 bases. CDR3 length: 14 residues. Per germline, CDR1 MDHEN and CDR2 SYDVKM. Combining the CDR3 with reference TRBV28 and TRBJ2-1 gives the whole variable domain DVKVTQSSRYLVKRTGEKVFLECVQDMDHENMFWYRQDPGLGLRLIYFSYDVKMKEKGDIPEGYSVSREKKERFSLILESASTNQTSMYLCASTSRGAYNEQFFGPGTRLTVL.